One and the same sample provided the 2 T cell receptor beta chains below, sequenced in a study of CD8+CD57+ T cells in acquired aplastic anemia (dated by TCRdb to between 2018 and 2020). Data came from an Illumina HiSeq 2000. Genomic DNA was used as template for profiling of TCR beta VDJ combinations and CDR3 sequences. TCRdb reprocessing: public reads trimmed at Q25 with fastp, clones called with MiXCR, in-frame beta chains kept. Identical CDR3 protein sequences are pooled into one entry, listed with their most common genes and DNA. In all, the sample holds around 170,000 distinct CDR3 sequences, and about 60% of those were seen once. Jointly, the top ten make up less than 55% of the sample. The specimen was sorted CD4+, CD8+, or CD8+CD57+ T cells (not recorded which) from PBMCs. The receptors come from a human donor in good health.

The rearrangement links TRBV3-1 to TRBJ2-3, with 10 bases that match TRBD2. Germline CDR1 reads LGHDT; CDR2 reads YNNKEL (reference sequence). The CDR3 is 15 amino acids. J was trimmed by 2 bases and V by 3 bases; bases with no gene match: 2. CDR3 residues: CASSHGLAVTDTQYF. The CDR3 DNA reads as TGTGCCAGCAGCCATGGACTAGCGGTCACAGATACGCAGTATTTT.

This clonotype was seen only once. This chain connects TRBV12-3 or TRBV12-4 to TRBJ2-5; 8 nucleotides agree with TRBD2. The CDR3 is made up of 15 amino acids. V dropped 0 bases and J dropped 5; count of bases not matched to a gene: 5. The CDR3 protein is CASSLAGGAVETQYF. The CDR3 DNA reads as TGTGCCAGCAGTTTAGCCGGGGGGGCCGTGGAGACCCAGTACTTC.